Reported below is one T cell receptor beta chain. The antigen remains unidentified. The PCR employed 60 Vbeta primers together with 13 Jbeta primers. Only in-frame clones appear in the TCRdb table, and some are missing; sequencing was by immunoSEQ multiplex PCR. The data show about 170,000 clones, approximately 81% seen once. These data originate in a study of cytomegalovirus exposure and HLA in healthy donors. Notes on the study in general: Earlier results showed most TCR beta V segments being productive about 87% or about 30% of the time. Testing in vitro showed a few CMV-associated chains specific for CMV antigens.

V gave up 6 bases and J gave up 4 bases, with 9 bases separating them. In germline, CDR1 is MDHEN, CDR2 SYDVKM. The CDR3 has 12 residues. The receptor was isolated from a male donor in good health and CMV-seronegative. J is TRBJ1-1 and V is TRBV28, with a tentative D call TRBD1 (5 bases). The source material was PBMCs. The CDR3 here is CASSQGSTEAFF. DNA for the CDR3: TGTGCCAGCAGCCAGGGCTCCACTGAAGCTTTCTTT.